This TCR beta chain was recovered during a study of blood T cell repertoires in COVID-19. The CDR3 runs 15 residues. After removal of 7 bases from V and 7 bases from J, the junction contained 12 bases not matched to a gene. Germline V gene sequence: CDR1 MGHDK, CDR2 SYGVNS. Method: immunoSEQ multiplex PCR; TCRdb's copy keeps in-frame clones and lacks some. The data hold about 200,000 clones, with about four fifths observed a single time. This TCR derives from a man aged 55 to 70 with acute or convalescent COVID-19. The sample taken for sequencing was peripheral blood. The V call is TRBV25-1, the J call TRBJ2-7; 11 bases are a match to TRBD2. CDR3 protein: CASTPPTSGIYEQYF. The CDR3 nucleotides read TGTGCCAGCACCCCCCCGACTAGCGGGATATATGAGCAGTACTTC.